The 12 T cell receptor beta chains below were found in one sample sequenced in a study of T cell responses to AZD1222 COVID-19 vaccine. Repertoires were generated with immunoSEQ multiplex PCR, while TCRdb's copy carries only in-frame clones and drops some. The table shows about 160,000 clones, with about nine tenths occurring only once. The sequencing used peripheral blood, collected on day 0 of AZD1222 vaccination. All receptors come from an adult in good health.

This chain connects TRBV4-2 to TRBJ1-3; maybe TRBD1 (6 bases). Germline V lookup: CDR1 LGHNA, CDR2 YNFKEQ. CDR3 length: 17 amino acids. V gave up 4 bases and J gave up 4 bases, with 20 bases separating them. The CDR3 nucleotides read TGTGCCAGCAGCCGCGGGCGGAGCAGGGGTCGCGGAAACACCATATATTTT. Its translation is CASSRGRSRGRGNTIYF.

The chain employs TRBV5-4 and TRBJ1-6; D is unresolved. The CDR3 is 17 amino acids. V shed 4 bases and J shed 0 bases, with 14 bases lying between them. Germline-derived CDR1 and CDR2 are SGHNT and YYREEE (reference sequence). The CDR3 coding sequence is TGTGCCAGCAGCAACGAAGTAGGTCGCTCCTATAATTCACCCCTCCACTTT. Amino acids: CASSNEVGRSYNSPLHF.

This clone was recorded only once. The chain carries TRBV4-2 and TRBJ2-7; 8 positions agree with TRBD2. V shed 1 base, J shed 1 base, and the junction held 6 bases outside the gene matches. The CDR3 runs 16 residues. Germline V gene sequence: CDR1 LGHNA, CDR2 YNFKEQ. The CDR3 nucleotides are TGTGCCAGCAGCCAAGTGTGGAGCGGGGGTTCCTACGAGCAGTACTTC. It yields the protein CASSQVWSGGSYEQYF.

This chain joins TRBV28 and TRBJ2-7, with 9 bases that match TRBD2. The CDR3 is 16 residues long. V shed 6 bases, J shed 4 bases, and the junction held 13 bases outside the gene matches. The germline V gene encodes CDR1 MDHEN and CDR2 SYDVKM. This chain's CDR3 is CASSPHAASGTYEQYF. The CDR3 coding sequence is TGTGCCAGCAGCCCCCACGCGGCTAGCGGGACTTACGAGCAGTACTTC.

This chain joins TRBV6-5 and TRBJ1-2, with 9 bases that match TRBD1. Germline CDR1 MNHEY, CDR2 SVGAGI. The CDR3 is 16 residues long. Trimming removed 2 bases from V and 2 bases from J; junction bases left unmatched: 6. In DNA, the CDR3 is TGTGCCAGCAGTTACATGGGGACAGGGAACAACTATGGCTACACCTTC. This encodes CASSYMGTGNNYGYTF.

The V call is TRBV29-1, the J call TRBJ1-2; no clear D gene. V gave up 4 bases and J gave up 0 bases, with 6 bases separating them. This CDR3 comprises 12 residues. Germline V gene lookup returns CDR1 SQVTM and CDR2 ANQGSEA. The CDR3, as DNA: TGCAGCGTTGGAGGAACTAACTATGGCTACACCTTC. Its translation is CSVGGTNYGYTF.

The chain uses TRBV11-1 and TRBJ2-1, with D possibly called TRBD1 or TRBD2 (6 bases each). Germline assignment: CDR1 SGHAT and CDR2 FQDESV (reference sequence). Trimming pared 0 bases from V and 5 bases from J, leaving 11 bases between. The CDR3 is made up of 15 amino acids. The CDR3 here is CASSLASGGHNEQFF. The DNA of the CDR3 is TGTGCCAGCAGCTTAGCGTCTGGGGGGCACAATGAGCAGTTCTTC.

V and J are TRBV27 and TRBJ1-4; 8 bases match TRBD1. The V gene's germline CDR1 is MNHEY and CDR2 SMNVEV (reference sequence). The trim removed 6 bases at V and 3 bases at J, leaving 6 bases unmatched. The CDR3 covers 15 residues. The CDR3 region has the DNA TGTGCCAGCAGCACGACAGGGGCGGCTAATGAAAAACTGTTTTTT. Protein: CASSTTGAANEKLFF.

The chain uses TRBV13 and TRBJ1-5; perhaps TRBD1 as D (5 bases). Germline V gives CDR1 PRHDT, CDR2 FYEKMQ (reference sequence). The V end was cut by 5 bases, the J end by 2 bases, with 10 bases between. The CDR3 is 14 residues long. The CDR3 sequence: CASSQGHGNQPQHF. The CDR3 DNA sequence: TGTGCCAGCAGCCAGGGTCATGGCAATCAGCCCCAGCATTTT.

This clone was recorded once. The CDR3 reads CASSLGLYPITDTQYF. The CDR3 DNA follows: TGTGCCAGCAGCTTGGGTTTATACCCTATCACAGATACGCAGTATTTT. The V gene is TRBV5-4, the J gene TRBJ2-3; D unresolved. Germline V gene data show CDR1 as SGHNT and CDR2 as YYREEE (reference sequence). CDR3 length: 16 amino acids. Trimming removed 0 bases at V and 2 bases at J, with 13 bases between.

This chain uses TRBV19 with TRBJ2-5; D is possibly TRBD1 or TRBD2 (5 bases each). The V and J ends lost 6 bases and 4 bases respectively, with 18 bases between them. The CDR3 spans 15 residues. CDR1 and CDR2 (germline): LNHDA, SQIVND (reference sequence). CDR3 amino acids: CASRRNTGRLETQYF. In DNA form, the CDR3 reads TGTGCCAGTAGGAGAAATACGGGACGACTAGAGACCCAGTACTTC.

The chain carries TRBV20-1 and TRBJ2-7; the D gene is possibly TRBD1 (6 bases). Germline V gene sequence: CDR1 DFQATT, CDR2 SNEGSKA (reference sequence). Trimming removed 3 bases at V and 4 bases at J, with 19 bases between. The CDR3 extends over 15 amino acids. DNA for the CDR3: TGCAGTGCTAGTGGGACATTTCAGGGAAATTACGAGCAGTACTTC. It is translated as CSASGTFQGNYEQYF.